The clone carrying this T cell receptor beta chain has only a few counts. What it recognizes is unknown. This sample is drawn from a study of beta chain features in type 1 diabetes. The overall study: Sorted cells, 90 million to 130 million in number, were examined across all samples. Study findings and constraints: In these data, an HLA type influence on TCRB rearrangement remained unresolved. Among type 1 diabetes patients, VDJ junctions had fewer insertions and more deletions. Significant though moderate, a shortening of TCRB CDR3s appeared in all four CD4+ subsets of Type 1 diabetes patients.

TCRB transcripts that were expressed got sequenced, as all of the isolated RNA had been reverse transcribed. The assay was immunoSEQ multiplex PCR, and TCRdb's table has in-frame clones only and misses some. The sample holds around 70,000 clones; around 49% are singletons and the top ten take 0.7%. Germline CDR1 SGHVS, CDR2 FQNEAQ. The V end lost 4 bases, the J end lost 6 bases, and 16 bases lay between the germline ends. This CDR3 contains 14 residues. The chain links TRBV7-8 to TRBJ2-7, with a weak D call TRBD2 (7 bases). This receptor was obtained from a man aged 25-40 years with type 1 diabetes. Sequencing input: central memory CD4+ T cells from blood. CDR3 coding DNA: TGTGCCAGCAGCTACGGGGGGCGCTCTTCCGAGCAGTACTTC. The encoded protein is CASSYGGRSSEQYF.